Sequencing of this T cell receptor beta chain was carried out in a study of T cells after yellow fever vaccination. Whole-study context: Fractions with few cells were prepared using SMART-Seq v4 Ultra Low Input. Study-wide results and caveats: Abundant bulk-population clonotypes could contaminate the FACS-sorted repertoires. Most primary-vaccination clones reappeared after the booster (approximately 97% CD4, about 90% CD8).

A remark on this clonotype: Its matching antigen is unknown.

It was through 5'RACE template switching that TCR cDNA was made, with a universal primer site and UMIs added. TCRdb processed the 5' RACE reads anew with MiXCR; each CDR3 protein has one entry. This table holds 150,000 or so distinct CDR3 sequences, around 9% found once. Deletions cut 0 bases from V and 5 bases from J, with 6 bases between. The CDR3 covers 12 residues. The germline V gene has CDR1 SGHRS and CDR2 YFSETQ. The rearrangement joins TRBV5-1 to TRBJ2-7; D is unresolved. The sample here was CD8+ T cells sorted from PBMCs, taken 45 days after the yellow fever booster vaccination. The origin of this receptor is a man in his late teens or twenties who received the YFV17D yellow fever vaccine. The CDR3 region is CASSLDLDEQYF. In nucleotides, the CDR3 is TGCGCCAGCAGCTTGGATTTAGACGAGCAGTACTTC. Filled out from reference TRBV5-1 and TRBJ2-7, the complete variable domain reads KAGVTQTPRYLIKTRGQQVTLSCSPISGHRSVSWYQQTPGQGLQFLFEYFSETQRNKGNFPGRFSGRQFSNSRSEMNVSTLELGDSALYLCASSLDLDEQYFGPGTRLTVT.